Sequencing of this T cell receptor (beta chain) was carried out in a study of radiotherapy plus CTLA-4 blockade in lung cancer. The overall study: Overall, less than 20% of patients showed an objective response, while about 31% attained disease control. Points from the study as a whole: Reportedly, early blood T cell clone dynamics best predicted response, with interferon-beta.

Receiving focal radiation plus CTLA-4 blockade with ipilimumab were patients who had chemo-refractory metastatic non-small-cell lung cancer. The CDR3 is 15 residues long. Trimming cost V 6 bases and J 6 bases; bases outside gene matches: 11. Germline V lookup: CDR1 MNHNY, CDR2 SVGAGI (reference sequence). Here immunoSEQ multiplex PCR was the method, and the copy in TCRdb shows in-frame clones only, minus some. This sample has some 71,000 clones, with approximately 76% found just once. In regard to this clone: Its matching antigen is unknown.

The TCR sequence derives from a human donor with non-small cell lung cancer whose response to radiotherapy plus ipilimumab could not be evaluated. Some clones in this sample may be carry-over from other donors' samples. V usage is TRBV6-6 and J usage is TRBJ2-7, with 10 bases lining up with TRBD2. Source: peripheral blood, taken from a patient treated with radiotherapy plus ipilimumab. This CDR3 reads CASSLQGLAWSEQYF. CDR3 coding DNA: TGTGCCAGCAGCCTACAGGGACTAGCGTGGTCCGAGCAGTACTTC.